Reported below is one T cell receptor (beta chain). This clone was found once. Its antigen has not been determined. One base away there is no much larger clone; base qualities are not given. What the time point label conveys for this sample: at surgical resection after neoadjuvant nivolumab +/- ipilimumab. The samples were obtained from NEOSTAR, a phase 2 randomized trial that tested neoadjuvant nivolumab or nivolumab plus ipilimumab, followed by surgery, in operable NSCLC. The sample originates from a study of neoadjuvant nivolumab and ipilimumab in lung cancer (dated by TCRdb to the early 2020s). As for the study more broadly: Intravenous nivolumab was dosed at 3 mg/kg on days 1, 15 and 29, and in the combination arm ipilimumab 1 mg/kg was added on day 1 only. Matched pretherapy and resected tumor pairs were analyzed for seven patients: four treated with nivolumab and three with nivolumab plus ipilimumab. In the trial, 44 patients with operable NSCLC were treated, of whom approximately 23 were randomized to nivolumab monotherapy and about 21 to nivolumab plus ipilimumab. TCR repertoires were compared between pretherapy (baseline) peripheral blood and tumors resected at surgery after neoadjuvant immune checkpoint blockade. For each study arm, the primary endpoint of the trial was the rate of major pathologic response (MPR) in the intention-to-treat population. General study outcomes and caveats: Tumor T-cell richness and clonality rose from pretherapy to surgery in three of three dual-therapy tumors but in only two of four nivolumab-treated tumors. A small number of samples underwent TCR sequencing. Resected tumors had greater TCR richness and clonality than tumor-adjacent uninvolved lung, and increases were observed in more dual-therapy-treated tumors. TCR richness in pretherapy blood showed a positive correlation with richness in tumors resected after neoadjuvant therapy (Spearman R of about 0.81). There was no significant correlation between TCR clonality and pathologic tumor regression, and just a single major-pathologic-response sample was available for the clonality-regression analysis.

Library preparation was by the immunoSEQ multiplex PCR assay. In the authors' own workflow: Repertoires were summarized in terms of richness and clonality, and significantly expanded and contracted clones between pre- and post-therapy samples were identified. Sourced from immuneACCESS, this table was stored by TCRdb with only in-frame sequences that have V and J called. A share of the clones is absent; for the studies checked, an unresolved V gene accounts for under half, and the remainder has no known explanation. That table is the source of V, J and clone size, and D and trimming were worked out from the DNA. This sample lists about 17,000 clones; 65% to 85% were detected once. The ten largest account for 7% to 9% of the sample. From cysteine to phenylalanine, the CDR3 is 16 amino acids long. The kept DNA is CDR3 alone, 48 bases in frame from the first base. From the germline V gene, CDR1 is SNHLY and CDR2 is FYNNEI. After removal of 0 bases from V and 7 bases from J, the junction retains 9 bases not matched to a gene.

This receptor chain uses TRBV2 and TRBJ1-2; 9 central bases correspond to TRBD1. This clonotype was obtained from an adult with non-small cell lung cancer. The sample here was tumor tissue, taken after neoadjuvant nivolumab, alone or with ipilimumab, at or shortly before surgery. The DNA sequence reads TGTGCCAGCAGTGAAGCGCTTAGGGACAGGGCGGGTGGCTACACCTTC. It translates to CASSEALRDRAGGYTF.